This T cell receptor (beta chain) stems from a study of shared clonotypes between healthy human individuals. Study-wide background: Researchers assigned three CD4 naive, three CD4 memory, two CD8 naive and one CD8 memory plate to each donor.

Replicate sorted-subset PCRs were loaded with around 200 ng DNA, 25,000 to 30,000 T cell genomes. Assay: immunoSEQ multiplex PCR; the TCRdb copy retains only in-frame clones and omits some. This sample has around 1,900,000 clones, with around 93% found just once. CD45RO-negative cells were positively selected for CCR7, leaving out terminally differentiated effector memory CD45RA+ cells. Healthy and HIV-negative, the adult donors had no recent acute infections or vaccinations. This TCR came from a man aged 18 to 35 in good health. Some clones in this sample may be carry-over from other donors' samples. The material sequenced was naive CD8+ T cells from PBMCs.

The CDR3 sequence: CASTPGLRNTIYF. In nucleotides, the CDR3 is TGTGCCAGTACTCCGGGACTTAGAAACACCATATATTTT. The chain recombines TRBV19 with TRBJ1-3; D is possibly TRBD1 (5 bases). Germline V gives CDR1 LNHDA, CDR2 SQIVND (reference sequence). Trimming pared 7 bases from V and 5 bases from J, leaving 12 bases between. The CDR3 has 13 amino acids.